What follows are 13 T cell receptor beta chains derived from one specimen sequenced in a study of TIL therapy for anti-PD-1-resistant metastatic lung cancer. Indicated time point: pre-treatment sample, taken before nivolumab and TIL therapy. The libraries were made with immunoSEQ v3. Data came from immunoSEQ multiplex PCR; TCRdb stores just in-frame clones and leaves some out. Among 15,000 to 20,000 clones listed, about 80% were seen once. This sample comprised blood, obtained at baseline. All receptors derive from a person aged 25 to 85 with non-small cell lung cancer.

CDR3 bases: TGTGCCAGCAGGCTCGACAGGGGGCATTCACCCCTCCACTTT. It encodes CASRLDRGHSPLHF. The chain links TRBV2 to TRBJ1-6, with 10 positions matching TRBD1. The CDR3 is made up of 14 amino acids. After removal of 6 bases from V and 8 bases from J, the junction contained 4 bases not matched to a gene. CDR1 SNHLY and CDR2 FYNNEI come from the germline V gene.

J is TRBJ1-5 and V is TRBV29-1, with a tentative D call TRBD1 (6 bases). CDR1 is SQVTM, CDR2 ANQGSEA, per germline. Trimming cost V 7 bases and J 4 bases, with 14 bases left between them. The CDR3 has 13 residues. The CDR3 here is CSAATGLNQPQHF. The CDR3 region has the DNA TGCAGCGCCGCGACAGGATTAAATCAGCCCCAGCATTTT.

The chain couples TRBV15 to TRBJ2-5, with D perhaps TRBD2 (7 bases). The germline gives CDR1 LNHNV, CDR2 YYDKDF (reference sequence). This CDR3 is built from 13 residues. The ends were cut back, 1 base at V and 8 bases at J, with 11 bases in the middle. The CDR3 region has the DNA TGTGCCACCAGCAGAGGAGGGGGGGATACCCAGTACTTC. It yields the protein CATSRGGGDTQYF.

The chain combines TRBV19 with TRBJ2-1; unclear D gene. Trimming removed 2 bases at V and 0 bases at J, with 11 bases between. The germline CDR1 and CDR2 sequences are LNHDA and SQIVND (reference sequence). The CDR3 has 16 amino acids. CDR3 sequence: CASSIRPASSYNEQFF. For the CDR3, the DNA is TGTGCCAGTAGTATAAGGCCCGCGAGCTCCTACAATGAGCAGTTCTTC.

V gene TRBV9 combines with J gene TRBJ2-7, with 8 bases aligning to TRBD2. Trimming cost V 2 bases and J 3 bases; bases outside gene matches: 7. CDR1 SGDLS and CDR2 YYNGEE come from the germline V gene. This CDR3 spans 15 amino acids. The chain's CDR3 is CASSVDGRAVYEQYF. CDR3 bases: TGTGCCAGCAGCGTCGACGGGAGGGCCGTCTACGAGCAGTACTTC.

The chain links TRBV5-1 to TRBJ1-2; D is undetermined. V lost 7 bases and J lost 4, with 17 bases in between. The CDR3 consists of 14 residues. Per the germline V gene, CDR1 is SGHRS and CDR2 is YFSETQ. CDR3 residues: CASRREDGSYGYTF. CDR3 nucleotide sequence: TGCGCCAGCCGAAGGGAAGACGGATCCTATGGCTACACCTTC.

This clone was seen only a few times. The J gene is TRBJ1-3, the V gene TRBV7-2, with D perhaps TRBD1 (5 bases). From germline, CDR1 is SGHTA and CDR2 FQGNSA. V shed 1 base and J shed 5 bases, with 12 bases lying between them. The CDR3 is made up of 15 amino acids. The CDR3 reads CASSLGGLLRNTIYF. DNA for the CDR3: TGTGCCAGCAGCTTAGGGGGCCTATTAAGAAACACCATATATTTT. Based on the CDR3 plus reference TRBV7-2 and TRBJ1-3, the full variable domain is GAGVSQSPSNKVTEKGKDVELRCDPISGHTALYWYRQSLGQGLEFLIYFQGNSAPDKSGLPSDRFSAERTGGSVSTLTIQRTQQEDSAVYLCASSLGGLLRNTIYFGEGSWLTVV.

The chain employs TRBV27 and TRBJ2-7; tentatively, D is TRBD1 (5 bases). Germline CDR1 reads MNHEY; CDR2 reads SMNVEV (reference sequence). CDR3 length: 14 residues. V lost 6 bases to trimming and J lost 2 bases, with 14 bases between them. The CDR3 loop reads CASSLSAGTYEQYF. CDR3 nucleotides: TGTGCCAGCAGCTTAAGTGCAGGGACCTACGAGCAGTACTTC.

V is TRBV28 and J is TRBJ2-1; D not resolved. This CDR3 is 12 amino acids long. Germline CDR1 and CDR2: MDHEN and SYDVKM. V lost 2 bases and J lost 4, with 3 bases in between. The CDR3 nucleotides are TGTGCCAGCAGTTTAAGGTACAATGAGCAGTTCTTC. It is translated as CASSLRYNEQFF. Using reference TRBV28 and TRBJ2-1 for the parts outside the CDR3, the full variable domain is DVKVTQSSRYLVKRTGEKVFLECVQDMDHENMFWYRQDPGLGLRLIYFSYDVKMKEKGDIPEGYSVSREKKERFSLILESASTNQTSMYLCASSLRYNEQFFGPGTRLTVL.

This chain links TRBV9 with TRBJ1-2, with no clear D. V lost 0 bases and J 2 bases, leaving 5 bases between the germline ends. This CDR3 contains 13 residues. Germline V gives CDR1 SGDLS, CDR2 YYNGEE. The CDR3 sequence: CASSVGENYGYTF. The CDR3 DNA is TGTGCCAGCAGCGTAGGGGAGAACTATGGCTACACCTTC. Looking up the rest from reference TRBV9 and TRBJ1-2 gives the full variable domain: DSGVTQTPKHLITATGQRVTLRCSPRSGDLSVYWYQQSLDQGLQFLIQYYNGEERAKGNILERFSAQQFPDLHSELNLSSLELGDSALYFCASSVGENYGYTFGSGTRLTVV.

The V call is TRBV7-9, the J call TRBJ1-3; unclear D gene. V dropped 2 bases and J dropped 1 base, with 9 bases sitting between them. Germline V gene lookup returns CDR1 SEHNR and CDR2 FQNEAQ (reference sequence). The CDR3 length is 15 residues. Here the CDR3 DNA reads TGTGCCAGCAGCTTATACTTCAGATCTGGAAACACCATATATTTT. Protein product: CASSLYFRSGNTIYF. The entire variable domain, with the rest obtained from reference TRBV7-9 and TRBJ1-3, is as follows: DTGVSQNPRHKITKRGQNVTFRCDPISEHNRLYWYRQTLGQGPEFLTYFQNEAQLEKSRLLSDRFSAERPKGSFSTLEIQRTEQGDSAMYLCASSLYFRSGNTIYFGEGSWLTVV.

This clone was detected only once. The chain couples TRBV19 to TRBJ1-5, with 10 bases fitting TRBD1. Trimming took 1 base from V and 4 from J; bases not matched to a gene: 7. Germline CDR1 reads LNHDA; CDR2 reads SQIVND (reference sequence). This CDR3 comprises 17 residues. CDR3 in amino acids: CASSIAGGTGVNQPQHF. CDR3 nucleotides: TGTGCCAGTAGTATAGCGGGCGGGACAGGGGTTAATCAGCCCCAGCATTTT.

This CDR3 reads CASSLAAGSAYGYTF. CDR3 in DNA: TGTGCCAGCAGCTTAGCTGCCGGCTCCGCGTATGGCTACACCTTC. This rearrangement joins TRBV7-2 to TRBJ1-2; D is uncertain. CDR3 size: 15 residues. The V gene lost 0 bases and the J gene lost 5 bases, with 13 bases spanning the gap. Germline CDR1 reads SGHTA; CDR2 reads FQGNSA. The full variable domain, completed using reference TRBV7-2 and TRBJ1-2, is GAGVSQSPSNKVTEKGKDVELRCDPISGHTALYWYRQSLGQGLEFLIYFQGNSAPDKSGLPSDRFSAERTGGSVSTLTIQRTQQEDSAVYLCASSLAAGSAYGYTFGSGTRLTVV.